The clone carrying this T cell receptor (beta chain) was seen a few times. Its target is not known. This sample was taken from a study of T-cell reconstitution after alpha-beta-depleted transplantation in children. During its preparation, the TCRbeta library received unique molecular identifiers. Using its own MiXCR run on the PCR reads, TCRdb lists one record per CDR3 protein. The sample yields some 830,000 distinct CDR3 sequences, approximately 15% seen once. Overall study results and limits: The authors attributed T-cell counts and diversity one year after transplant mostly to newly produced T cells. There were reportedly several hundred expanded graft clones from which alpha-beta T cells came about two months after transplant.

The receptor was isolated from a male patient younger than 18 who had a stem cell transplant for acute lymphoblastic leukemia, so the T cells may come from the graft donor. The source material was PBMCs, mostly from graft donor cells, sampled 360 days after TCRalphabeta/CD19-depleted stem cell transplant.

CDR3 sequence (DNA): TGTGCCAGCAGCTTAGTTTGGGCGGGACCACCCTACAATGAGCAGTTCTTC. This gives the protein CASSLVWAGPPYNEQFF. V gene TRBV7-9 combines with J gene TRBJ2-1; D perhaps matches TRBD2 (6 bases). Germline V gene lookup returns CDR1 SEHNR and CDR2 FQNEAQ (reference sequence). This CDR3 comprises 17 residues. V shed 1 base and J shed 2 bases, with 15 bases lying between them.